What follows are 18 T cell receptor beta chains derived from one specimen sequenced in a study of cytomegalovirus exposure and HLA in healthy donors. In the PCR, 60 Vbeta and 13 Jbeta primers were used. Clones were sequenced by immunoSEQ multiplex PCR, and TCRdb holds only the in-frame ones, with some missing. The sample records over 200,000 clones, nearly 80% being singletons. Sequencing used PBMCs. These receptors all come from a male donor in good health and CMV-seronegative.

This chain connects TRBV6-4 to TRBJ2-1, with D tentatively TRBD2 (5 bases). This CDR3 contains 15 residues. Germline CDR1 reads MRHNA; CDR2 reads SNTAGT. V lost 0 bases to trimming and J lost 3 bases, with 9 bases between them. The CDR3 sequence: CASSDSGENYNEQFF. The CDR3 DNA reads TGTGCCAGCAGTGACTCCGGGGAGAACTACAATGAGCAGTTCTTC.

The chain combines TRBV4-2 with TRBJ2-5, with 14 bases aligning to TRBD2. The trim removed 0 bases at V and 5 bases at J, leaving 17 bases unmatched. The CDR3 length is 21 residues. CDR1 and CDR2 from the germline V gene are LGHNA and YNFKEQ. The CDR3: CASSQDNGGLAGDVLRETQYF. Here the CDR3 DNA reads TGTGCCAGCAGCCAAGACAACGGGGGACTAGCGGGAGACGTCCTCAGGGAGACCCAGTACTTC.

The chain carries TRBV4-3 and TRBJ2-4, with D perhaps matching TRBD2 (5 bases). Trimming shortened V by 1 base and J by 6 bases, and 7 bases separated the two germline ends. CDR3 size: 13 residues. CDR1 and CDR2 from the germline V gene are LGHNA and YSLEER. The DNA for the CDR3 is TGCGCCAGCAGCCAAGGAGCGGTAAACATTCAGTACTTC. Its translation: CASSQGAVNIQYF.

V gene TRBV27 combines with J gene TRBJ2-7; 11 bases align to TRBD1. The ends lost 8 bases at V and 4 bases at J; junction bases unmatched: 4. Looked up from germline, CDR1 is MNHEY and CDR2 is SMNVEV (reference sequence). This CDR3 spans 13 amino acids. CDR3 protein: CASWDRGSYEQYF. CDR3 bases: TGTGCCAGCTGGGACAGGGGGAGTTACGAGCAGTACTTC.

The chain has TRBV6-5 and TRBJ2-7; 9 bases are a match to TRBD1. The J segment lost 5 bases and the V segment lost 3 bases, leaving 5 bases of the junction unmatched. Germline V gene lookup returns CDR1 MNHEY and CDR2 SVGAGI. The CDR3 length is 14 residues. CDR3 region: CASSYDRGSNEQYF. In DNA, the CDR3 is TGTGCCAGCAGTTATGACAGGGGGAGCAACGAGCAGTACTTC.

The chain combines TRBV28 with TRBJ1-2; TRBD1 matches 9 bases. The J segment lost 5 bases and the V segment lost 5 bases, leaving 3 bases of the junction unmatched. The CDR3 is 13 residues long. Per germline, CDR1 MDHEN and CDR2 SYDVKM. CDR3 coding DNA: TGTGCCAGCAGTCAAGGACAGGGGTATGGCTACACCTTC. This codes for CASSQGQGYGYTF.

The chain is built from TRBV28 and TRBJ1-3; 9 bases line up with TRBD1. J was trimmed by 2 bases and V by 5 bases; bases with no gene match: 4. CDR3 length equals 15 residues. Germline V lookup: CDR1 MDHEN, CDR2 SYDVKM. This CDR3 reads CASSTNRGPGNTIYF. The CDR3 nucleotides read TGTGCCAGCAGTACGAACAGGGGGCCTGGAAACACCATATATTTT.

The V gene is TRBV5-4, the J gene TRBJ2-7; 12 nucleotides match TRBD2. V was pared by 0 bases and J by 0 bases, with 1 base of the junction left unmatched. The length of the CDR3 is 16 residues. The germline CDR1 and CDR2 sequences are SGHNT and YYREEE (reference sequence). The CDR3, as DNA: TGTGCCAGCAGCTTGGGGACTAGCGGGATCTCCTACGAGCAGTACTTC. It specifies CASSLGTSGISYEQYF.

V and J are TRBV7-8 and TRBJ1-6; D is uncertain. The germline V and J ends were trimmed by 3 bases and 12 bases, with 15 bases remaining between them. The CDR3 length is 14 residues. Looked up from germline, CDR1 is SGHVS and CDR2 is FQNEAQ. DNA of the CDR3: TGTGCCAGCAGCTTTTCGGCCCCCCCGGGACCCCTCCACTTT. Protein product: CASSFSAPPGPLHF.

V usage is TRBV6-1 and J usage is TRBJ1-1; D unresolved. Per the germline V gene, CDR1 is MNHNS and CDR2 is SASEGT. CDR3 size: 13 residues. Trimming removed 7 bases at V and 3 bases at J, with 12 bases between. CDR3 in DNA: TGTGCCAGCACCCGCGGTCCGGACACTGAAGCTTTCTTT. Translating it yields CASTRGPDTEAFF.

The V and J genes are TRBV7-3 and TRBJ2-5; weak D call: TRBD2 (6 bases). The CDR3 spans 14 residues. From germline, CDR1 is SGHTA and CDR2 FQGTGA. V was cut by 2 bases and J by 5 bases, with 12 bases left in between. CDR3 DNA: TGTGCCAGCAGCTTATCCTCGGGGGTGGAGACCCAGTACTTC. It specifies CASSLSSGVETQYF.

The chain has TRBV9 and TRBJ2-1; TRBD2 aligns across 10 bases. The V segment lost 2 bases and the J segment 10 bases; nucleotides outside the gene matches: 9. This CDR3 has 15 amino acids. The germline V gene has CDR1 SGDLS and CDR2 YYNGEE. As DNA, the CDR3 is TGTGCCAGCAGCGTCGTAGCGGGAGGCCTCACGGAGCAGTTCTTC. Its translation: CASSVVAGGLTEQFF. Using reference TRBV9 and TRBJ2-1 for the parts outside the CDR3, the full variable domain is DSGVTQTPKHLITATGQRVTLRCSPRSGDLSVYWYQQSLDQGLQFLIQYYNGEERAKGNILERFSAQQFPDLHSELNLSSLELGDSALYFCASSVVAGGLTEQFFGPGTRLTVL.

The chain employs TRBV7-2 and TRBJ1-1; D is unclear. CDR1 is SGHTA and CDR2 is FQGNSA in the germline V gene. V shed 5 bases and J shed 4 bases, with 14 bases lying between them. The CDR3 loop spans 14 amino acids. The CDR3 protein is CASSKGVEGTEAFF. The CDR3 DNA is TGTGCCAGCAGCAAAGGTGTGGAGGGCACTGAAGCTTTCTTT.

V gene TRBV27 combines with J gene TRBJ2-7; 9 nucleotides align to TRBD2. Germline trimming cut 4 bases from V and 5 bases from J; bases unmatched to any gene: 9. The V gene's germline CDR1 is MNHEY and CDR2 SMNVEV (reference sequence). This CDR3 is 15 amino acids long. CDR3 in amino acids: CASSYSSGVPHEQYF. The CDR3 DNA reads TGTGCCAGCAGTTACTCTAGCGGGGTACCCCACGAGCAGTACTTC.

J is TRBJ2-1 and V is TRBV20-1; D remains ambiguous. The CDR3 runs to 11 residues. Germline values: CDR1 DFQATT, CDR2 SNEGSKA (reference sequence). V was shortened by 3 bases and J by 8 bases, with 8 bases between the two germline ends. Here the CDR3 DNA reads TGCAGTGCTAGCCATCAGGATGAGCAGTTCTTC. Its translation: CSASHQDEQFF.

This sequence joins TRBV29-1 and TRBJ2-7, with 8 bases fitting TRBD2. The CDR3 is made up of 13 amino acids. From germline, CDR1 is SQVTM and CDR2 ANQGSEA. V dropped 7 bases and J dropped 5; count of bases not matched to a gene: 10. The DNA of the CDR3 is TGCAGCGCTCAAGGGGGACTAGTACACGAGCAGTACTTC. It yields the protein CSAQGGLVHEQYF.

The chain uses TRBV9 and TRBJ2-7; D may be TRBD1 (5 bases). The V and J ends lost 4 bases and 2 bases respectively, with 13 bases between them. CDR3 size: 14 residues. Germline V gives CDR1 SGDLS, CDR2 YYNGEE. The CDR3 protein is CASSPSQGTYEQYF. Written as DNA, the CDR3 is TGTGCCAGCAGCCCGAGCCAGGGCACCTACGAGCAGTACTTC.

The rearrangement uses TRBV4-1 and TRBJ1-3; 8 bases align to TRBD1. CDR1 and CDR2 (germline): MGHRA, YSYEKL. After removal of 0 bases from V and 2 bases from J, the junction contained 3 bases not matched to a gene. This CDR3 comprises 16 residues. CDR3 sequence (DNA): TGCGCCAGCAGCCAAGAGGGACAGGTGGCTGGAAACACCATATATTTT. This codes for CASSQEGQVAGNTIYF.